The T cell receptor beta chain described here comes from a study of CD4+ T cells in melanoma (dated by TCRdb to between 2022 and 2023). Regarding the complete study: Neoantigen-specific CD4+ T cells in human melanoma were investigated in the study.

In the case of this clone: The target of this receptor is not known. No base qualities exist here, and no much larger clone lies one base off it.

General conclusions and limits of the study: The report described a correlation between neoantigen-specific CD4+ T cells and the function of CD8+ T cells, macrophages and B cells. Neoantigen-specific CD4+ T cells in melanoma were reported to show diverse differentiation states.

V has 5 bases trimmed and J has 4 bases trimmed; junction bases matching no gene number 10. In the germline V gene, CDR1 corresponds to MNHEY and CDR2 to SVGAGI. The CDR3 covers 15 residues, taking in both the cysteine and the phenylalanine. Just the 45-base CDR3 DNA is kept, in frame starting at base 1. The method was the immunoSEQ multiplex PCR assay. TCRdb re-hosts the immuneACCESS table, in-frame sequences only. Its copies lack some clones; in the studies checked, an unresolved V gene accounts for under half of them, and the cause for the rest is not known. The sample table contains 110,000 to 150,000 clones; only one count was recorded for around 90% of them. About 1.5% of the sample is taken by the ten largest. Donors were patients with melanoma.

This sequence uses TRBV6-5 and TRBJ1-1; 7 of the junction bases match TRBD1. The TCR was taken from a human donor with melanoma. The CDR3 reads CASSPGGRPGTEAFF. The DNA sequence is as follows: TGTGCCAGCAGTCCAGGGGGGCGCCCGGGCACTGAAGCTTTCTTT.